The 4 T cell receptor beta chains given below trace back to one sample, sequenced in a study of Ad26.COV2.S vaccination and SARS-CoV-2 variants. Libraries were prepared by immunoSEQ multiplex PCR; TCRdb keeps only in-frame clonotypes and omits some of them. In the table there are 300,000 to 350,000 clones, about 89% of which are singletons. Treatment meaning: around 19 received Ad26.COV2.S at low or high dose, single or two shots; roughly five received placebo; per-sample allocation not given. Sampling was done on day 63 after the first vaccine or placebo injection. This material consisted of peripheral blood, taken in a trial of Ad26.COV2.S vaccine versus placebo. The receptors here all came from a person between 18 and 59 years old who received the Ad26.COV2.S COVID-19 vaccine or a placebo.

V gene TRBV14 combines with J gene TRBJ1-2; D gene ambiguous. CDR1 is SGHDN and CDR2 is FVKESK in the germline V gene. Trimming removed 4 bases from V and 0 bases from J, with 9 bases in between. The CDR3 is 14 amino acids. CDR3 amino acids: CASSPLRSNYGYTF. The CDR3 nucleotides read TGTGCCAGCAGCCCCCTTAGATCTAACTATGGCTACACCTTC.

The CDR3 DNA follows: TGTGCCAGCTCACCACTGGGACCCGATAATTCACCCCTCCACTTT. This gives the protein CASSPLGPDNSPLHF. This chain joins TRBV18 and TRBJ1-6, with a weak D call TRBD1 (5 bases). CDR1 and CDR2 (germline): KGHSH, LQKENI. The CDR3 extends over 15 amino acids. V shed 1 base and J shed 5 bases, with 9 bases lying between them.

This clone appeared a single time. The V call is TRBV27, the J call TRBJ2-2; D call uncertain. CDR1 MNHEY and CDR2 SMNVEV come from the germline V gene (reference sequence). This CDR3 has 13 residues. Trimming stripped 10 bases from V and 3 bases from J, with 12 bases between. Here the CDR3 reads CATTALYTGELFF. Written as DNA, the CDR3 is TGTGCCACCACCGCTCTCTACACCGGGGAGCTGTTTTTT.

The chain carries TRBV5-1 and TRBJ1-5, with D uncertain. This CDR3 spans 15 amino acids. The germline V and J ends were trimmed by 0 bases and 0 bases, with 7 bases remaining between them. Germline CDR1 reads SGHRS; CDR2 reads YFSETQ. CDR3 nucleotide sequence: TGCGCCAGCAGCTTGGCCGGGAATAGCAATCAGCCCCAGCATTTT. Encoded protein: CASSLAGNSNQPQHF.